Described below is a single T cell receptor (beta chain) sequence and its context. Per the original methods: Scientists estimated how many nucleated cells there were by amplifying reference gene primers. TCRdb's copy holds only in-frame clones and misses some; the assay was immunoSEQ multiplex PCR. The DNA was the basis for D and trimming; V, J and clone size are from that table. The sample carries a few hundred thousand clones, almost 90% recorded once. V gave up 12 bases and J gave up 3 bases, with 17 bases separating them. Germline values: CDR1 KGHDR, CDR2 SFDVKD. The CDR3 loop spans 14 amino acids. During active infection, Seattle patients enrolled and were then monitored through disease. The source of the sample is a study of blood T cell repertoires in COVID-19. Study summary: Samples of COVID-19 (acute and convalescent) were obtained from the United States, Italy and Spain.

Specimen: peripheral blood. This TCR derives from a young woman with COVID-19, enrolled during active disease. The chain recombines TRBV24-1 with TRBJ1-5; D is perhaps TRBD1 (5 bases). CDR3 in DNA: TGTGCCGTCGGAGGGCGAGGGGTCAATCAGCCCCAGCATTTT. This translates into CAVGGRGVNQPQHF.